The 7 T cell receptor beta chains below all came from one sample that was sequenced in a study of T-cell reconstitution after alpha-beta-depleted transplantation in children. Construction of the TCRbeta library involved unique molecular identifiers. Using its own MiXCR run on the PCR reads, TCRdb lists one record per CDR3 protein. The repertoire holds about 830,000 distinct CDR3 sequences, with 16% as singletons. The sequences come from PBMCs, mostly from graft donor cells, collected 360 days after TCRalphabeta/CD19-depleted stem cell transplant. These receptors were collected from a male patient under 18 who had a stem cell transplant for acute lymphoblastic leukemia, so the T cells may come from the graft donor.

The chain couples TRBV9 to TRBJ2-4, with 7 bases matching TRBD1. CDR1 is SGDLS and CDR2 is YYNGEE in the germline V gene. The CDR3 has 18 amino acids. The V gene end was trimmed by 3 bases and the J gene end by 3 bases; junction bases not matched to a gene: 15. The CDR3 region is CASSAGTALILGKNIQYF. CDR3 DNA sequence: TGTGCCAGCAGCGCTGGGACAGCCCTCATCTTGGGCAAAAACATTCAGTACTTC.

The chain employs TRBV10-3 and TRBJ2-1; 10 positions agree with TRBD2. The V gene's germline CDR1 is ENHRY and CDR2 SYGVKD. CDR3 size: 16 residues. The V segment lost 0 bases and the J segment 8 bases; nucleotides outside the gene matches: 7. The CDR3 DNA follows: TGTGCCATCAGTGAGTCTGGGACTAGCGCTACGGATGAGCAGTTCTTC. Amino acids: CAISESGTSATDEQFF.

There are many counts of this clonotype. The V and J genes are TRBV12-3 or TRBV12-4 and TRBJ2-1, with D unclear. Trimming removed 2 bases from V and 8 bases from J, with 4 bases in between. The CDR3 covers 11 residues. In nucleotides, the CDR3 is TGTGCCAGCAGTTTAATCTATGAGCAGTTCTTC. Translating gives CASSLIYEQFF.

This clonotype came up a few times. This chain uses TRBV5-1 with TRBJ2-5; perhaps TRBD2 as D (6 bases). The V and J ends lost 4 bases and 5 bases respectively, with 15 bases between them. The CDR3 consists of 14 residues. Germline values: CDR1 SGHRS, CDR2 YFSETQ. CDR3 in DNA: TGCGCCAGCAGCCAAGGCGGGACCTTCGAGACCCAGTACTTC. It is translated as CASSQGGTFETQYF.

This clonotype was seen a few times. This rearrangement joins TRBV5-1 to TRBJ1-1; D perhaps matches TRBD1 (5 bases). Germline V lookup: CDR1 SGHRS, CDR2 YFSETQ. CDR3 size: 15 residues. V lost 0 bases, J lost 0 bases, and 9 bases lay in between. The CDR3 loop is CASSLVDSMNTEAFF. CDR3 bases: TGCGCCAGCAGCTTGGTCGACAGTATGAACACTGAAGCTTTCTTT.

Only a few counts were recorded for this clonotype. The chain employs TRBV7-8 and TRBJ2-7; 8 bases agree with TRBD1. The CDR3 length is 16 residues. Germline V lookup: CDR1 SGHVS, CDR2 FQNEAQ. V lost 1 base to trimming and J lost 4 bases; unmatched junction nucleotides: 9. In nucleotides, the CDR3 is TGTGCCAGCAGCTTAGTGCCCGGGACAGGCATTTACGAGCAGTACTTC. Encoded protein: CASSLVPGTGIYEQYF.

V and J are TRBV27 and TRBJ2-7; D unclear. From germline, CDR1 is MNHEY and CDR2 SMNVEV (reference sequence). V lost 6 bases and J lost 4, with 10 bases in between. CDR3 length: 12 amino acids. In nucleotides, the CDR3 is TGTGCCAGCAGGCCGTCTACGTACGAGCAGTACTTC. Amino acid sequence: CASRPSTYEQYF.